These T cell receptor beta chains were read from a single sample in a study of STAT5B mutations in CD4+ large granular lymphocyte leukemia. Produced via immunoSEQ multiplex PCR; TCRdb's table is partial and in-frame only. The profile covers several thousand clones, with approximately 80% appearing a single time and about 70% taken by the ten largest. The specimen was PBMCs. The receptors shown here come from a man aged 65 to 85 with CD4+ T-cell large granular lymphocyte leukemia. Both conserved end residues are part of each CDR3. D genes are given only for firm matches. Size values are once, few and many counts, or a class for expanded clones, and some rows have none.

DNA	CDR3	J	D	V	size
TGTGCCAGCAGCTTAACGCAGACAGAGAACACTGAAGCTTTCTTT	CASSLTQTENTEAFF	TRBJ1-1	NA	TRBV5-4	NA
TGTGCCAGGGGGACTAGCTCGTTGGGAGATACGCAGTATTTT	CARGTSSLGDTQYF	TRBJ2-3	TRBD2	TRBV6-1	NA
TGTGCCAGCAGCTTGGGCGGGGGCGGCTCCTATAATTCACCCCTCCACTTT	CASSLGGGGSYNSPLHF	TRBJ1-6	NA	TRBV5-4	NA
TGTGCCAGCAGCTTGGGTCAGGGATGGTACTTC	CASSLGQGWYF	TRBJ2-7	NA	TRBV5-8	hyperexpanded
TGTGCCAGCAGGGGACTCACAGATACGCAGTATTTT	CASRGLTDTQYF	TRBJ2-3	NA	TRBV9	NA
TGTGCCAGCAGTCCGGGACTAGCGGGTTCCACAGATACGCAGTATTTT	CASSPGLAGSTDTQYF	TRBJ2-3	TRBD2	TRBV6-6	NA
TGTGCCAGCAGCCATGACAAAACCTACGAGCAGTACTTC	CASSHDKTYEQYF	TRBJ2-7	NA	TRBV11-1	once
TGTGCCAGCAGTGAAAGTAGCGGACACACAGATACGCAGTATTTT	CASSESSGHTDTQYF	TRBJ2-3	NA	TRBV6-1	medium-sized
TGTGCCAGCAGCTTAGTGGGGGATGGCTACACCTTC	CASSLVGDGYTF	TRBJ1-2	NA	TRBV11-2	NA
TGTGCCAGTAGTTTCCTAGCGGGGGGCCAAGAGACCCAGTACTTC	CASSFLAGGQETQYF	TRBJ2-5	TRBD2	TRBV19	NA
TGTGCCCACCCTTCGGGACAGGGATTATCTGGAAACACCATATATTTT	CAHPSGQGLSGNTIYF	TRBJ1-3	TRBD1	TRBV7-9	NA
TGCAGCGTTGCTCGGGGGCGCTTCCCCTCGCGAGAGACCCAGTACTTC	CSVARGRFPSRETQYF	TRBJ2-5	NA	TRBV29-1	NA